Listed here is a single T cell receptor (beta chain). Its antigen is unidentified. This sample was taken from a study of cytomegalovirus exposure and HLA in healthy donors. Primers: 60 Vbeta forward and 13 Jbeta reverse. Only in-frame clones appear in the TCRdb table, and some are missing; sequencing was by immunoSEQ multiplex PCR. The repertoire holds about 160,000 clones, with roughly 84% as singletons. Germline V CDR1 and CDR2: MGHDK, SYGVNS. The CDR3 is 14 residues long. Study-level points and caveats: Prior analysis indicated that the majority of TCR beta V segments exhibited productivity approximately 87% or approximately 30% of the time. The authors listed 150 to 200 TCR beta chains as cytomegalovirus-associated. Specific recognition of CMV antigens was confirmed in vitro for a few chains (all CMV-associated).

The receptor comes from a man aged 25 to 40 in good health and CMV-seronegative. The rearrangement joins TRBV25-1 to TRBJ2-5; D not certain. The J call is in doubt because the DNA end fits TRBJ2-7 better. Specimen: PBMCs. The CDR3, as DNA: TGTGCCAGCAGTGAACCATCCTCAACTTTCGAGCAGTACTTC. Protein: CASSEPSSTFEQYF.